The 5 T cell receptor beta chains presented below share a single source sample, sequenced in a study of blood T cells in healthy people across ages. The second PCR ran about 6 to 11 cycles with a sample-barcoded 5' primer and J-beta primers. TCRdb re-derived calls from the 5' RACE reads in MiXCR, one entry per CDR3 protein. The sample includes more than 600,000 distinct CDR3 sequences, around 25% of them seen just once. In addition, the sample was reused for a study of T cells of mothers and their children.

What was sequenced was blood. The receptors were sampled from a boy aged 5 to 17 in good health.

This clonotype was counted a few times. The J gene is TRBJ2-1, the V gene TRBV5-1; 11 nucleotides align to TRBD2. Germline V gene sequence: CDR1 SGHRS, CDR2 YFSETQ. The CDR3 is 15 amino acids. The J segment lost 7 bases and the V segment lost 1 base, leaving 4 bases of the junction unmatched. DNA of the CDR3: TGCGCCAGCAGCTTGTTAGCGGGGGGGATAAATGAGCAGTTCTTC. This encodes CASSLLAGGINEQFF. Using reference TRBV5-1 and TRBJ2-1 for the parts outside the CDR3, the full variable domain is KAGVTQTPRYLIKTRGQQVTLSCSPISGHRSVSWYQQTPGQGLQFLFEYFSETQRNKGNFPGRFSGRQFSNSRSEMNVSTLELGDSALYLCASSLLAGGINEQFFGPGTRLTVL.

In its sample, this clonotype was seen a few times. The CDR3 coding sequence is TGTGCCAGCAGCCCCCGGAGGACAGAGACTAGCACAGATACGCAGTATTTT. Its translation is CASSPRRTETSTDTQYF. This sequence joins TRBV13 and TRBJ2-3; D might be TRBD1 (6 bases). V was clipped by 5 bases and J by 0 bases, with 18 bases between them. CDR1 PRHDT and CDR2 FYEKMQ come from the germline V gene (reference sequence). The CDR3 has 17 residues.

This clonotype was counted a few times. The chain joins TRBV29-1 to TRBJ2-1, with D possibly TRBD2 on 5 matching bases. V lost 6 bases to trimming and J lost 2 bases, with 23 bases between them. Germline V lookup: CDR1 SQVTM, CDR2 ANQGSEA. This CDR3 has 17 residues. CDR3 DNA sequence: TGCAGCGTCGCGCTACGGCGGGCGAGCCGTCCCTACAATGAGCAGTTCTTC. Its protein is CSVALRRASRPYNEQFF.

This clonotype was seen a handful of times. This rearrangement joins TRBV20-1 to TRBJ2-5, with 7 bases fitting TRBD2. The J call is doubtful: the DNA matches TRBJ2-1 better. The CDR3 spans 12 residues. Per the germline V gene, CDR1 is DFQATT and CDR2 is SNEGSKA (reference sequence). The CDR3 bases are TGCAGTGCGGGCGGGAGAGGCGATGAGCAGTTCTTC. Amino acids: CSAGGRGDEQFF.

The gene calls are TRBV12-3 or TRBV12-4 and TRBJ1-1, with no clear D. CDR3 length: 16 residues. Trimming left V 3 bases short and J 0 bases short, with 14 bases between. CDR3 region: CASSLSLAGLNTEAFF. The CDR3, as DNA: TGTGCCAGCAGTTTGTCTCTCGCAGGCCTGAACACTGAAGCTTTCTTT.